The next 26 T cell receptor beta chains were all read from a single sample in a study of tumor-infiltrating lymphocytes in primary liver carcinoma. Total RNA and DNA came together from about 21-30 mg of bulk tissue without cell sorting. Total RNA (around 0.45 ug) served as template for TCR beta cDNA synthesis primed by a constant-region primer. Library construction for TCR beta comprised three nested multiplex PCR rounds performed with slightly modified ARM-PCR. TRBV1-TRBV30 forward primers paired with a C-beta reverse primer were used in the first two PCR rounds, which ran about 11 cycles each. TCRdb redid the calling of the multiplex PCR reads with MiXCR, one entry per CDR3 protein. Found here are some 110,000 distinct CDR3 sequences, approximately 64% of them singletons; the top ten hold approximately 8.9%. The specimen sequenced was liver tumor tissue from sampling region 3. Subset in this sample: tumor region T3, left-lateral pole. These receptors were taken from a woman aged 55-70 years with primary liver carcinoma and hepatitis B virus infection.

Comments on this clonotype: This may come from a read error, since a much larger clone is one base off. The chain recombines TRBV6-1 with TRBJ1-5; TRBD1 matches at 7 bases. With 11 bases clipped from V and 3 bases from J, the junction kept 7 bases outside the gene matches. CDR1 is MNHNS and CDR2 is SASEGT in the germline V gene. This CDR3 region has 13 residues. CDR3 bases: TGTGCCGGGGGACAGCATAACAATCAGCCCCAGCATTTT. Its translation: CAGGQHNNQPQHF.

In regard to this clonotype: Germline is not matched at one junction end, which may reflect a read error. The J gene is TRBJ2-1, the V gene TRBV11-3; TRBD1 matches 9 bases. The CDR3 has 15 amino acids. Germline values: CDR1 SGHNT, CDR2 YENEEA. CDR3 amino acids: CVSADRGGTGNEQFF. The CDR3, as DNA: TGTGTCAGCGCAGACAGGGGGGGAACGGGGAATGAGCAGTTCTTC.

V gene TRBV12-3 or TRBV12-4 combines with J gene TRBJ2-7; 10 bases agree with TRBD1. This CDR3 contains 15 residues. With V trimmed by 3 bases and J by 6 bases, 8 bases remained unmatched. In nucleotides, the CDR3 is TGTGCCAGCAGTTTCATGGGACAGGGGATTTCCGAGCAGTACTTC. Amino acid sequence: CASSFMGQGISEQYF.

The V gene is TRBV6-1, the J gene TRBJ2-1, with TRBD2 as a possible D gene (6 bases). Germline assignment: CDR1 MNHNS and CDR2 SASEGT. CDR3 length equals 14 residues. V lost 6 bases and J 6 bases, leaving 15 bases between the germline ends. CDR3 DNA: TGTGCCAGCAGAGGAGTCTGGCGGGGCAATGAGCAGTTCTTC. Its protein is CASRGVWRGNEQFF.

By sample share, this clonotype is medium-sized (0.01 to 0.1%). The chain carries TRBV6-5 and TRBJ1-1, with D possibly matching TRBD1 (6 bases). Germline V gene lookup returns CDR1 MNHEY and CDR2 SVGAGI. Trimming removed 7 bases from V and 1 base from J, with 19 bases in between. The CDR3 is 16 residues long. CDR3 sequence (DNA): TGTGCCAGCACTATAAGACCGGGACATCCGAACACTGAAGCTTTCTTT. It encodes CASTIRPGHPNTEAFF.

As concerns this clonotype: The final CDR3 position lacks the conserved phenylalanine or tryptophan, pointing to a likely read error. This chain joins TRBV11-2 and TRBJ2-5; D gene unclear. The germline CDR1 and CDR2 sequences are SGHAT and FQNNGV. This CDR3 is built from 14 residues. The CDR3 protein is CASSLRTIQEAQYS. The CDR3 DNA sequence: TGTGCCAGCAGCTTGAGGACGATACAAGAGGCCCAGTACTCC.

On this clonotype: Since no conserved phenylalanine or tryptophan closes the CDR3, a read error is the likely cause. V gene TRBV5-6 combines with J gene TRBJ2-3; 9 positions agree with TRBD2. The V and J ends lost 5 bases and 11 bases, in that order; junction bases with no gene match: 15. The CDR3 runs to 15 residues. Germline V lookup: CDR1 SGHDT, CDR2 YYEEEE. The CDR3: CASSRTGTSQTQQYY. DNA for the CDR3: TGTGCCAGCAGTCGAACTGGGACTAGCCAGACACAGCAGTATTAT.

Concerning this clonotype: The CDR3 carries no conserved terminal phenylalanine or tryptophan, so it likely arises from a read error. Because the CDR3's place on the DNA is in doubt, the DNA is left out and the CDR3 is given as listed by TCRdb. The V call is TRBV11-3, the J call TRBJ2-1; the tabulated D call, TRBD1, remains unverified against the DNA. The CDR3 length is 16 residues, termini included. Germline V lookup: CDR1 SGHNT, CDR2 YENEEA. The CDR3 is CASSLVGGLVSNEQIY.

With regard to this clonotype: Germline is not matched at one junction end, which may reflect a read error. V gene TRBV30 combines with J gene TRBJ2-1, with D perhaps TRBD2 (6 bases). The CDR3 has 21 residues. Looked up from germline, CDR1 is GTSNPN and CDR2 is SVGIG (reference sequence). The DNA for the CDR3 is TGTGCCTGGAGTATGGTTGAGGGAGACAAGCGGGCACGGAGCTCCCACAATGAGCAGTTCTTC. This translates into CAWSMVEGDKRARSSHNEQFF.

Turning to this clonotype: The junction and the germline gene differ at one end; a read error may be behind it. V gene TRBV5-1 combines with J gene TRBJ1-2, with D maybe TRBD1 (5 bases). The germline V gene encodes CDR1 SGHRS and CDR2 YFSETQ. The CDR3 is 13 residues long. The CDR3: CASSSTRDYDYTF. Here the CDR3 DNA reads TGCGCCAGCAGTTCAACAAGGGACTATGACTACACCTTC.

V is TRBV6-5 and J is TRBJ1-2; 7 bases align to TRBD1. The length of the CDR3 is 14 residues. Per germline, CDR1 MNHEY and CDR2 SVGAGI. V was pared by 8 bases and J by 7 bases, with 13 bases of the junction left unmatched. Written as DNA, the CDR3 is TGTGCCAGCGGTCCGGACAGGATGCAGTCTGGCTACACCTTC. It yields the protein CASGPDRMQSGYTF.

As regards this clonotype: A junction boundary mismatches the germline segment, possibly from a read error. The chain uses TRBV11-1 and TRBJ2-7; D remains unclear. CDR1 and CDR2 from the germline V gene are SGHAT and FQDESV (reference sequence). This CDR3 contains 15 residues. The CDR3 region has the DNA TGTGCCAGCAGCAAGGACCTGGTCTCGGGCTACGAGCGGTACTTC. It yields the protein CASSKDLVSGYERYF.

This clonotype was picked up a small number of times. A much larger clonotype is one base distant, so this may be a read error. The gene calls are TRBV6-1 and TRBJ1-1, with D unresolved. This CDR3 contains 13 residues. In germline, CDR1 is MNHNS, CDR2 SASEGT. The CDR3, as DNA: TGTGTCAGCAGTGACGACGGGAGCACTGAAGCTTTCTTT. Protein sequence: CVSSDDGSTEAFF.

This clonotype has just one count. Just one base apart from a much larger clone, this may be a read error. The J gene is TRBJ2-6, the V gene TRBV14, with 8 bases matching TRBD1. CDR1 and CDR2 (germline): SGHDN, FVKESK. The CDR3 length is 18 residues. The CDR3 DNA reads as TGTGTCAGCAGCCAAGATCGGACAGGGCCCTCTGGGGCCAACGTCCTGACTTTC. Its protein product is CVSSQDRTGPSGANVLTF.

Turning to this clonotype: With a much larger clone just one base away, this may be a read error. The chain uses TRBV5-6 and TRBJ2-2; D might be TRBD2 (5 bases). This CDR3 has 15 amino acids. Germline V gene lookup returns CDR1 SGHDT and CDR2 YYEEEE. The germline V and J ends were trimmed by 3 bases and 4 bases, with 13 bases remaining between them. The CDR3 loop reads CASSSGDQATGELFF. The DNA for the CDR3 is TGTGCCAGCAGCTCCGGGGATCAGGCCACCGGGGAGCTGTTTTTT. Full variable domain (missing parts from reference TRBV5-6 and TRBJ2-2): DAGVTQSPTHLIKTRGQQVTLRCSPKSGHDTVSWYQQALGQGPQFIFQYYEEEERQRGNFPDRFSGHQFPNYSSELNVNALLLGDSALYLCASSSGDQATGELFFGEGSRLTVL.

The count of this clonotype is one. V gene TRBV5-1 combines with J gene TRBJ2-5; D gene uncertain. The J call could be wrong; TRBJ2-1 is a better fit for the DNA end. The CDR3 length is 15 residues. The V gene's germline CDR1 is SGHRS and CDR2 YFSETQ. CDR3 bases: TGCGCCAGCAGCTCGGTCGGGCAGCCGCAAGAGACCCAGTTCTTC. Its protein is CASSSVGQPQETQFF.

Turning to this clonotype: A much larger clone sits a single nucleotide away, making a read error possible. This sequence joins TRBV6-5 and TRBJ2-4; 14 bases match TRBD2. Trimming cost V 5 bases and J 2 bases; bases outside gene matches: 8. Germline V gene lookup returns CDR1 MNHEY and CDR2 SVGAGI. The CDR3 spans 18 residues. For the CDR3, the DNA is TGTGCCAGCAGTGGGACTAGCGGGAGTGGTATTACCAAAAACATTCAGTACTTC. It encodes CASSGTSGSGITKNIQYF.

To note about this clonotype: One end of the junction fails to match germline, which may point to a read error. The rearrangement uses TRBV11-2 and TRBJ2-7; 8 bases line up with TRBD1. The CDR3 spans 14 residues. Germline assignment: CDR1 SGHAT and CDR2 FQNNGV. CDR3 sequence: CASSAAGGTYGQYF. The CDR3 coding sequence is TGTGCCAGCAGCGCTGCAGGGGGCACCTACGGGCAGTACTTC.

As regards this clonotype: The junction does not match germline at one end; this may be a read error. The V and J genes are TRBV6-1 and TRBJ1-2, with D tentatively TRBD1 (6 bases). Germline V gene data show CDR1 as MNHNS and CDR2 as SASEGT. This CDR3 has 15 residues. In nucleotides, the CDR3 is TGTGCCAGCAGTGATGTGGGGGGGCTTGACTATGACTACACCTTC. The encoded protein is CASSDVGGLDYDYTF.

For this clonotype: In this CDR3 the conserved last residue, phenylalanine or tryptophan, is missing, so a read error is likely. The CDR3 is CASRDTRRQDTQYL. Here the CDR3 DNA reads TGTGCCAGCAGGGATACTAGACGTCAAGATACCCAGTACCTC. This rearrangement joins TRBV6-5 to TRBJ2-5, with D possibly matching TRBD2 (5 bases). This CDR3 has 14 amino acids. The germline V gene has CDR1 MNHEY and CDR2 SVGAGI.

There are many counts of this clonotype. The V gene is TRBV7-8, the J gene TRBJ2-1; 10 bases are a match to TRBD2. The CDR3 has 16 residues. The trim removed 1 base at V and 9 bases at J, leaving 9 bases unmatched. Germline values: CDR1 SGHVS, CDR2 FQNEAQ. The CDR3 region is CASSLGPSGSVGEQFF. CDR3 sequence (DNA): TGTGCCAGCAGCTTAGGCCCTAGCGGGAGTGTCGGTGAGCAGTTCTTC.

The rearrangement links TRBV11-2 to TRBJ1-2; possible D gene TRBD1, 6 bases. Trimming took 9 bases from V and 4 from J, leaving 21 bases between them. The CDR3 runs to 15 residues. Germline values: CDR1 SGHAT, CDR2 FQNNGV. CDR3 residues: CARILAGGPSYGYTF. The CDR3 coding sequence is TGTGCCAGAATCTTAGCCGGGGGGCCGAGCTATGGCTACACCTTC.

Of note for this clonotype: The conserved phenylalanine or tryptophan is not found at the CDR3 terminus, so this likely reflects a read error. For the CDR3, the DNA is TGTGCCAGCAGCCCCCGGTCAGGGTTGATAGCCAAACACATTCAGTACCTC. Translating it yields CASSPRSGLIAKHIQYL. The rearrangement joins TRBV11-2 to TRBJ2-4; tentatively, D is TRBD1 (5 bases). This CDR3 has 17 residues. Germline V gene sequence: CDR1 SGHAT, CDR2 FQNNGV.

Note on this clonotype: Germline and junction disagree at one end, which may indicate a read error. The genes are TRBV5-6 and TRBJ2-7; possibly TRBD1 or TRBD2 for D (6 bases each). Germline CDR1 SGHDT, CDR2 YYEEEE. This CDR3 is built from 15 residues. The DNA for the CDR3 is TGCGCCAACAGCTTTAGGGGGACTGCAGTCTACGAGCAGTACTTC. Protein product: CANSFRGTAVYEQYF.

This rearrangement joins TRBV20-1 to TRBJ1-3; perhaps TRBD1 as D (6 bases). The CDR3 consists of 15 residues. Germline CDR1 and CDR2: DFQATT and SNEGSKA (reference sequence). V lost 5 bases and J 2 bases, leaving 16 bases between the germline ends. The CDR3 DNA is TGCAGTGCTGAGCCGACAGGATATACTGGAAACACCATATATTTT. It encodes CSAEPTGYTGNTIYF.

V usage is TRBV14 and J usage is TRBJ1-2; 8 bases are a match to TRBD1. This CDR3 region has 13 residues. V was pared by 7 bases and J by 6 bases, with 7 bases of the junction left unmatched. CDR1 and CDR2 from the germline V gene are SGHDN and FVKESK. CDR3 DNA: TGTGCCAGCATCCAGGGGGCCCACCATGGCTACACCTTC. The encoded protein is CASIQGAHHGYTF.